This TCR beta chain was found in a study of blood T cell repertoires in COVID-19. Study in general: Acute and convalescent COVID-19 samples came from the United States, Italy and Spain. From T cells, B-cell-depleted T cells, or PBMCs came the material, which was cDNA or gDNA.

Germline V gives CDR1 LNHDA, CDR2 SQIVND (reference sequence). The CDR3 is 14 amino acids. Trimming pared 3 bases from V and 4 bases from J, leaving 10 bases between. Using immunoSEQ multiplex PCR, the repertoire was profiled, and TCRdb retains in-frame clones only, with some absent. The table has around 120,000 clones, around 80% seen once. This clone was found a few times. The sample holds other DNA sequences that translate to the same CDR3. The sample consisted of peripheral blood. The chain recombines TRBV19 with TRBJ1-5; D is perhaps TRBD1 (5 bases). The receptor comes from a man in his forties or fifties with acute or convalescent COVID-19. The CDR3 region is CASSIGRANQPQHF. DNA for the CDR3: TGTGCCAGTAGTATCGGCAGGGCGAATCAGCCCCAGCATTTT.